This T cell receptor beta chain stems from a study of T cells in localized non-small cell lung cancer. CDR1 is SGHDN, CDR2 FVKESK, per germline. This CDR3 is 17 amino acids long. The V gene end was trimmed by 6 bases and the J gene end by 1 base; junction bases not matched to a gene: 7. Clones were sequenced by immunoSEQ multiplex PCR, and TCRdb holds only the in-frame ones, with some missing. This sample has approximately 35,000 clones; 85% to 90% occur once, and the top ten carry around 4.3%. The chain carries TRBV14 and TRBJ2-6, with 9 bases identical to TRBD1. This receptor was identified in a man between 40 and 69 years old with stage I lung adenocarcinoma. The sequencing here drew on peripheral blood, taken before any cancer treatment. CDR3 sequence: CASRVRDRVSGANVLTF. CDR3 sequence (DNA): TGTGCCAGCAGGGTCCGGGACAGGGTATCTGGGGCCAACGTCCTGACTTTC.